This entry is about one T cell receptor beta chain. This sample is part of a study of T cells after somatic rescue of genetic block. Measured with immunoSEQ multiplex PCR; TCRdb has only the in-frame clones, and not every one. The sample includes 70,000 or so clones, under 95% seen only once; the top ten take less than 3.5%. Germline CDR1 and CDR2: LNHDA and SQIVND (reference sequence). This CDR3 is 15 amino acids long. V lost 5 bases, J lost 4 bases, and 7 bases stayed unmatched. The TCR was taken from a man in his forties. Sequences were obtained from peripheral blood mononuclear cells (PBMCs). V is TRBV19 and J is TRBJ2-7; 11 bases are a match to TRBD1. The CDR3 bases are TGTGCCAGTAGTCTATCCGGACAGGGGGCTTACGAGCAGTACTTC. Translation: CASSLSGQGAYEQYF.